This T cell receptor (beta chain) came from a study of blood T cell repertoires in COVID-19. Study at large: Nucleic acid was either cDNA or gDNA, and it came from T cells, B-cell-depleted T cells, or PBMCs.

Germline V lookup: CDR1 SGHNT, CDR2 YENEEA. The CDR3 contains 15 residues. J gave up 1 base and V 4 bases, and 0 bases lay outside the gene matches. In the original processing: How many nucleated cells were present was estimated from reference gene primer amplification. Profiled with immunoSEQ multiplex PCR; TCRdb holds only in-frame clones, not every one. The DNA was the basis for D and trimming; V, J and clone size are from that table. The table shows 70,000 to 90,000 clones, with less than 90% occurring only once. Sequenced sample: peripheral blood. The source is a man between 60 and 70 years old with acute or convalescent COVID-19. The chain employs TRBV11-3 and TRBJ2-2; 10 nucleotides agree with TRBD2. CDR3 loop: CASSSSGRNTGELFF. The DNA of the CDR3 is TGTGCCAGCAGCTCTAGCGGGAGGAACACCGGGGAGCTGTTTTTT. Based on the CDR3 plus reference TRBV11-3 and TRBJ2-2, the full variable domain is EAGVVQSPRYKIIEKKQPVAFWCNPISGHNTLYWYLQNLGQGPELLIRYENEEAVDDSQLPKDRFSAERLKGVDSTLKIQPAELGDSAVYLCASSSSGRNTGELFFGEGSRLTVL.